The 20 T cell receptor beta chains presented below share a single source sample, sequenced in a study of blood T cell repertoires in COVID-19. Data came from immunoSEQ multiplex PCR; TCRdb stores just in-frame clones and leaves some out. The top ten hold about 6.3% of the sample, which has approximately 100,000 clones, roughly 87% seen once. The sample taken for sequencing was peripheral blood. The receptors were gathered from a human donor in a cohort sampled during active COVID-19.

This clone was counted between two and nine times. This chain uses TRBV7-9 with TRBJ1-4, with unresolved D. Germline V CDR1 and CDR2: SEHNR, FQNEAQ (reference sequence). V gave up 5 bases and J gave up 8 bases, with 12 bases separating them. This CDR3 contains 13 residues. This CDR3 is CASSRVGSEKLFF. In DNA, the CDR3 is TGTGCCAGCAGCCGAGTGGGCTCGGAAAAACTGTTTTTT.

J is TRBJ1-3 and V is TRBV9, with TRBD1 matching over 9 bases. The CDR3 covers 17 residues. V shed 4 bases, J shed 3 bases, and the junction held 11 bases outside the gene matches. The germline V gene encodes CDR1 SGDLS and CDR2 YYNGEE. The CDR3 loop is CASSPHEQGAYGNTIYF. For the CDR3, the DNA is TGTGCCAGCAGCCCGCACGAACAGGGGGCGTATGGAAACACCATATATTTT.

The chain employs TRBV10-3 and TRBJ2-3; D is undetermined. The CDR3 covers 15 residues. Trimming stripped 2 bases from V and 0 bases from J, with 9 bases between. Germline V gives CDR1 ENHRY, CDR2 SYGVKD. The chain's CDR3 is CAISEGQESTDTQYF. CDR3 bases: TGTGCCATCAGTGAGGGTCAGGAAAGCACAGATACGCAGTATTTT.

CDR3 sequence (DNA): TGTGCCAGCAGCCGGGGGAGGACAGGCTACGAGCAGTACTTC. This translates into CASSRGRTGYEQYF. This chain links TRBV27 with TRBJ2-7; D is perhaps TRBD1 (7 bases). The CDR3 is 14 amino acids. Germline V gene lookup returns CDR1 MNHEY and CDR2 SMNVEV (reference sequence). V was trimmed by 6 bases and J by 3 bases, leaving 15 bases between them.

CDR3 DNA sequence: TGTGCCATCAGTGAGTCGCAGGGGTACAATGAGCAGTTCTTC. As protein: CAISESQGYNEQFF. This chain links TRBV10-3 with TRBJ2-1; TRBD1 might be the D (6 bases). The V end was cut by 0 bases, the J end by 4 bases, with 7 bases between. CDR3 size: 14 residues. The germline gives CDR1 ENHRY, CDR2 SYGVKD.

This clone was recorded only once. This chain connects TRBV13 to TRBJ2-7, with 9 bases aligning to TRBD1. With 5 bases clipped from V and 0 bases from J, the junction kept 5 bases outside the gene matches. CDR1 PRHDT and CDR2 FYEKMQ come from the germline V gene (reference sequence). The CDR3 is 15 amino acids. For the CDR3, the DNA is TGTGCCAGCAGCCCCCGGGACAGGGACTCCTACGAGCAGTACTTC. Residues: CASSPRDRDSYEQYF.

V usage is TRBV10-1 and J usage is TRBJ2-7, with 14 bases matching TRBD2. CDR3 length equals 14 residues. Germline CDR1 is WNHNN and CDR2 is SYGVQD (reference sequence). The trim removed 2 bases at V and 10 bases at J, leaving 4 bases unmatched. Here the CDR3 reads CASSEHGLAGGQYF. CDR3 sequence (DNA): TGCGCCAGCAGTGAGCACGGACTAGCGGGGGGACAGTACTTC.

The rearrangement uses TRBV7-8 and TRBJ2-7, with D perhaps TRBD1 (5 bases). The V end was cut by 1 base, the J end by 2 bases, with 15 bases between. The CDR3 covers 16 residues. Germline V lookup: CDR1 SGHVS, CDR2 FQNEAQ. CDR3 in amino acids: CASSLVWAGLTYEQYF. The CDR3 DNA sequence: TGTGCCAGCAGCTTAGTCTGGGCAGGGCTTACCTACGAGCAGTACTTC. Full variable domain (outside the CDR3, taken from reference TRBV7-8 and TRBJ2-7): GAGVSQSPRYKVAKRGQDVALRCDPISGHVSLFWYQQALGQGPEFLTYFQNEAQLDKSGLPSDRFFAERPEGSVSTLKIQRTQQEDSAVYLCASSLVWAGLTYEQYFGPGTRLTVT.

The CDR3 coding sequence is TGTGCCAGCAGCGGACAGGAAGAGACCCAGTACTTC. It specifies CASSGQEETQYF. The V and J genes are TRBV9 and TRBJ2-5; maybe TRBD1 (6 bases). Germline CDR1 is SGDLS and CDR2 is YYNGEE. This CDR3 is 12 amino acids long. V lost 3 bases and J lost 3, with 6 bases in between.

The chain couples TRBV30 to TRBJ1-6, with 10 bases matching TRBD1. Germline V gene sequence: CDR1 GTSNPN, CDR2 SVGIG (reference sequence). V lost 0 bases, J lost 8 bases, and 1 base stayed unmatched. This CDR3 has 14 residues. CDR3 DNA: TGTGCCTGGAGTGTAGGGACAGGGGATTCACCCCTCCACTTT. It encodes CAWSVGTGDSPLHF.

This rearrangement joins TRBV4-2 to TRBJ2-5; tentatively, D is TRBD1 (6 bases). Germline V CDR1 and CDR2: LGHNA, YNFKEQ. The germline V and J ends were trimmed by 3 bases and 7 bases, with 21 bases remaining between them. The CDR3 is 16 amino acids. CDR3 region: CASSQTGSMGPGTQYF. The CDR3 bases are TGTGCCAGCAGCCAGACAGGATCCATGGGGCCAGGGACCCAGTACTTC.

A note on this clone: Other DNA sequences from this sample encode an identical CDR3 as well. The genes are TRBV24-1 and TRBJ2-6, with TRBD1 as a possible D gene (5 bases). Trimming stripped 2 bases from V and 1 base from J, with 5 bases between. Germline lookup yields CDR1 KGHDR and CDR2 SFDVKD. The CDR3 is made up of 15 amino acids. CDR3 nucleotides: TGTGCCACCAGTGATTCAGGGTCTGGGGCCAACGTCCTGACTTTC. Translated, it gives CATSDSGSGANVLTF.

V usage is TRBV5-1 and J usage is TRBJ1-2; maybe TRBD1 (5 bases). The CDR3 has 14 residues. V was trimmed by 1 base and J by 8 bases, leaving 15 bases between them. Germline assignment: CDR1 SGHRS and CDR2 YFSETQ. CDR3 coding DNA: TGCGCCAGCAGCTTGACCACAGGAGAGCGAGGCTACACCTTC. It is translated as CASSLTTGERGYTF.

This clone has only one observation. The chain recombines TRBV12-3 or TRBV12-4 with TRBJ2-1, with 7 bases identical to TRBD2. The CDR3 has 12 residues. V gave up 5 bases and J gave up 7 bases; unmatched junction bases: 2. The CDR3 is CASSLGGNEQFF. CDR3 coding DNA: TGTGCCAGCAGTCTCGGGGGGAATGAGCAGTTCTTC.

V and J are TRBV7-9 and TRBJ2-2; D may be TRBD2 (5 bases). Trimming took off 1 base at V and 0 bases at J, with 15 bases between the two ends. The CDR3 is 18 amino acids. Germline V gene data show CDR1 as SEHNR and CDR2 as FQNEAQ (reference sequence). CDR3 amino acids: CASSLDGNGITNTGELFF. DNA for the CDR3: TGTGCCAGCAGCTTAGACGGGAATGGGATAACGAACACCGGGGAGCTGTTTTTT.

The chain couples TRBV14 to TRBJ2-3; 8 nucleotides line up with TRBD2. Germline V CDR1 and CDR2: SGHDN, FVKESK. V was clipped by 0 bases and J by 3 bases; unmatched bases: 8. The CDR3 consists of 17 residues. This CDR3 is CASSQETQAGDTDTQYF. The CDR3 DNA reads as TGTGCCAGCAGCCAAGAAACCCAAGCGGGAGATACAGATACGCAGTATTTT. The complete variable domain, with remaining parts taken from reference TRBV14 and TRBJ2-3, reads EAGVTQFPSHSVIEKGQTVTLRCDPISGHDNLYWYRRVMGKEIKFLLHFVKESKQDESGMPNNRFLAERTGGTYSTLKVQPAELEDSGVYFCASSQETQAGDTDTQYFGPGTRLTVL.

The chain employs TRBV3-1 (or the pseudogene TRBV3-2) and TRBJ2-7; D is unresolved. Per germline, CDR1 LGHDT and CDR2 YNNKEL (reference sequence). The CDR3 sequence is 11 residues long. V gave up 0 bases and J gave up 12 bases, with 9 bases separating them. The CDR3 reads CASSQDLQWYF. The CDR3 nucleotides are TGTGCCAGCAGCCAAGACCTACAGTGGTACTTC.

The V call is TRBV7-3, the J call TRBJ2-3; 7 positions agree with TRBD1. Trimming at V came to 5 bases and at J to 4 bases, leaving 12 bases not matched to a gene. Germline values: CDR1 SGHTA, CDR2 FQGTGA. CDR3 size: 16 residues. The DNA of the CDR3 is TGTGCCAGCAGCGGGCGACAGGGATCTTCTGCAGATACGCAGTATTTT. Amino acid sequence: CASSGRQGSSADTQYF.

The V and J genes are TRBV28 and TRBJ2-7, with 10 bases fitting TRBD1. With V trimmed by 6 bases and J by 6 bases, 8 bases remained unmatched. CDR3 size: 14 residues. From germline, CDR1 is MDHEN and CDR2 SYDVKM. The CDR3 region is CASSRDRGWSEQYF. In nucleotides, the CDR3 is TGTGCCAGCAGCCGGGACAGGGGATGGTCCGAGCAGTACTTC.

This clone was picked up one time. This chain joins TRBV29-1 and TRBJ2-2; possibly TRBD2 for D (5 bases). In germline, CDR1 is SQVTM, CDR2 ANQGSEA. Trimming pared 8 bases from V and 0 bases from J, leaving 13 bases between. This CDR3 contains 14 residues. The CDR3 spells CSIPRVPNTGELFF. The CDR3 region has the DNA TGCAGCATTCCGCGGGTCCCGAACACCGGGGAGCTGTTTTTT.